The present T cell receptor (beta chain) was sequenced within a study of blood T cell repertoires in COVID-19. Study-wide context: Italy, Spain and the United States were the sources of the convalescent and acute COVID-19 samples. Nucleic acid was either cDNA or gDNA, and it came from T cells, B-cell-depleted T cells, or PBMCs.

In the original processing: Quantification of nucleated cells was approximated via reference gene primer amplification. The protocol was immunoSEQ multiplex PCR, while the TCRdb copy is restricted to in-frame clones and leaves out a portion. The V and J calls and clone size were taken over from that table, and D and trimming were inferred from the DNA. The sample has some 180,000 clones; roughly 80% are singletons. The CDR3 covers 12 residues. Germline V gene data show CDR1 as SGHRS and CDR2 as YFSETQ. V lost 7 bases, J lost 7 bases, and 12 bases lay in between. The TCR originated in a man aged 55 to 70 with acute or convalescent COVID-19. Sequences were obtained from peripheral blood. J is TRBJ2-1 and V is TRBV5-1; D not certain. The CDR3 nucleotides read TGCGCCAGCTCTTTCGGGTGGAATGAGCAGTTCTTC. This encodes CASSFGWNEQFF.